This T cell receptor (beta chain) appears in the sequencing data of a study of blood T cell repertoires in COVID-19. Study-level background: Sites across the United States, Italy and Spain contributed samples from acute and convalescent COVID-19. From T cells, B-cell-depleted T cells, or PBMCs came the material, which was cDNA or gDNA.

The CDR3 runs 14 residues. Per germline, CDR1 SGHTA and CDR2 FQGNSA. With 0 bases removed from V and 1 base from J, the gap between germline ends came to 5 bases. As handled by the study authors: For nucleated cells, counts were estimated from reference gene primer amplification. The table came from immunoSEQ multiplex PCR; TCRdb's copy has only in-frame clones and leaves some out. V, J and clone size reflect that table, while D and trimming were determined from the DNA. Of 140,000 to 150,000 clones listed, 88% were seen once; the top ten hold about 2.3%. The sequence was collected from a human donor in a cohort sampled during active COVID-19. The chain uses TRBV7-2 and TRBJ2-3; weak D call: TRBD1 (5 bases). The source material was peripheral blood. CDR3 loop: CASSLAGRTDTQYF. CDR3 bases: TGTGCCAGCAGCTTAGCGGGGCGCACAGATACGCAGTATTTT.